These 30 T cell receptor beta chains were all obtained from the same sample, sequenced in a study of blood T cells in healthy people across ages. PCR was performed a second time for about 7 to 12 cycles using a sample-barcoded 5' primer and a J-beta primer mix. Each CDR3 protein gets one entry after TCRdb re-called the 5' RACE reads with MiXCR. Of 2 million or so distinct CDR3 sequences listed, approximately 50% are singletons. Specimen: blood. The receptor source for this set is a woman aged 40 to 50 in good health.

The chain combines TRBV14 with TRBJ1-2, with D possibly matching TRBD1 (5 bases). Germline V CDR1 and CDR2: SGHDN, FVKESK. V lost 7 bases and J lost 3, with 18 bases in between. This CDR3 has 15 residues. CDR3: CASTKEAGADYGYTF. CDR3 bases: TGTGCCAGCACCAAAGAGGCCGGGGCTGACTATGGCTACACCTTC.

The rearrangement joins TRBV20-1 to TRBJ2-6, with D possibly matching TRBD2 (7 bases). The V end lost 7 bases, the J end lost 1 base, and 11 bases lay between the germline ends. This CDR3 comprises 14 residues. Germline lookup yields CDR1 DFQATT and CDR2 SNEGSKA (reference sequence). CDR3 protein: CSVRGGSGANVLTF. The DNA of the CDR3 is TGCAGTGTTAGGGGGGGGTCTGGGGCCAACGTCCTGACTTTC.

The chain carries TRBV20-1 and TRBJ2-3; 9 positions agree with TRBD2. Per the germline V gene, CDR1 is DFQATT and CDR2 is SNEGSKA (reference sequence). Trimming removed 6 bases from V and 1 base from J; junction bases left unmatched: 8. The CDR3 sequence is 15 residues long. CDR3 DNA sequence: TGCAGTGCACCCCAGGGACTAGCCCGCACAGATACGCAGTATTTT. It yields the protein CSAPQGLARTDTQYF.

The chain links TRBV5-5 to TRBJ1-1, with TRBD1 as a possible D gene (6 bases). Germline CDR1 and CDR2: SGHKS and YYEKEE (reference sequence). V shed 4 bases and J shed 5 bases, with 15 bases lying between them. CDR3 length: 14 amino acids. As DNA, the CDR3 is TGTGCCAGCAGCCAAGGGACAAGGAGGACTGAAGCTTTCTTT. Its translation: CASSQGTRRTEAFF.

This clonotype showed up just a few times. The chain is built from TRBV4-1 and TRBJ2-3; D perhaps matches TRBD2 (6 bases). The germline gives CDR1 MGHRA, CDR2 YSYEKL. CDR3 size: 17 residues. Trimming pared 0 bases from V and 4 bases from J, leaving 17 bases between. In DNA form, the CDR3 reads TGCGCCAGCAGCCAAGATCGGTCGGGGGAGGTTTCAGATACGCAGTATTTT. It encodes CASSQDRSGEVSDTQYF.

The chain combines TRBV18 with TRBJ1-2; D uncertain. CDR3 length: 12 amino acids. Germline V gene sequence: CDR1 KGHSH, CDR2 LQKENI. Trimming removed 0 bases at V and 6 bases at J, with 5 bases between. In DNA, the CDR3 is TGTGCCAGCTCACCACCTAGTGATGGCTACACCTTC. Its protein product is CASSPPSDGYTF.

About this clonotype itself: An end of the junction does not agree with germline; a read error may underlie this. The CDR3 sequence: CASSLGDSGITDTRYF. Written as DNA, the CDR3 is TGCGCCAGCAGCTTGGGAGATAGCGGAATCACAGATACGCGGTATTTT. J is TRBJ2-3 and V is TRBV5-1; TRBD2 might be the D (6 bases). Germline V CDR1 and CDR2: SGHRS, YFSETQ. The CDR3 extends over 16 amino acids.

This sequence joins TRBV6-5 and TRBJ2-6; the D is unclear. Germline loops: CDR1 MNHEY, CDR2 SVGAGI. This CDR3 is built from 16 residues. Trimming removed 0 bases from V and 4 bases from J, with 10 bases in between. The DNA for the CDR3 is TGTGCCAGCAGTTACTCGGGCAGTACGGGGGCCAACGTCCTGACTTTC. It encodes CASSYSGSTGANVLTF.

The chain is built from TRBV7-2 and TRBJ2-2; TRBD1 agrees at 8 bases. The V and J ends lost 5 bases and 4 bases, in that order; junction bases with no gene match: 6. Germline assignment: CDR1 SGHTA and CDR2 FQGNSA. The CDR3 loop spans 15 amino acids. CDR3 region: CASSTAQGATGELFF. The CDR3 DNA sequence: TGTGCCAGCAGCACTGCCCAGGGGGCCACCGGGGAGCTGTTTTTT.

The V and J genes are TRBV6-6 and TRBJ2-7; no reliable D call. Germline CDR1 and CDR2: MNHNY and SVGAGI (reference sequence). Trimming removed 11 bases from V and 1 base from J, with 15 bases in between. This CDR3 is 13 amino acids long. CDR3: CAGIPDGSYEQYF. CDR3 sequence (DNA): TGTGCCGGCATCCCGGACGGTTCCTACGAGCAGTACTTC.

CDR3 nucleotide sequence: TGTGCCAGCGTAGGGGGGGGGCGGGAGACCCAGTACTTC. Amino acid sequence: CASVGGGRETQYF. The rearrangement links TRBV28 to TRBJ2-5; D might be TRBD2 (7 bases). V lost 8 bases to trimming and J lost 5 bases, with 15 bases between them. There are 13 residues in the CDR3. Germline-derived CDR1 and CDR2 are MDHEN and SYDVKM.

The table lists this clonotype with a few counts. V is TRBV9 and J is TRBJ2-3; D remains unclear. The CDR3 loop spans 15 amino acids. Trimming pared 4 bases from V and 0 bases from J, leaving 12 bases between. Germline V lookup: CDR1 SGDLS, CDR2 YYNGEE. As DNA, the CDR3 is TGTGCCAGCAGCCCCTATGTCAGTAGCACAGATACGCAGTATTTT. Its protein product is CASSPYVSSTDTQYF. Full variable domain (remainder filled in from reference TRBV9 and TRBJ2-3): DSGVTQTPKHLITATGQRVTLRCSPRSGDLSVYWYQQSLDQGLQFLIQYYNGEERAKGNILERFSAQQFPDLHSELNLSSLELGDSALYFCASSPYVSSTDTQYFGPGTRLTVL.

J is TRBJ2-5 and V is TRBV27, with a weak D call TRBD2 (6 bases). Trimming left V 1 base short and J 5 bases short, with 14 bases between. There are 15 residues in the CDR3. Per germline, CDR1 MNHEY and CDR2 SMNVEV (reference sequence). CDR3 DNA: TGTGCCAGCAGTTTATACGGGGGTATTAGGGAGACCCAGTACTTC. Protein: CASSLYGGIRETQYF.

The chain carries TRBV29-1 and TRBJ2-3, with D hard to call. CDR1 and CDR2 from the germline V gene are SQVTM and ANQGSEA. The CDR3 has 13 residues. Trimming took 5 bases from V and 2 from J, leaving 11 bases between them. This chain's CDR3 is CSVKGFATDTQYF. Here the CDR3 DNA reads TGCAGCGTTAAAGGTTTTGCCACAGATACGCAGTATTTT.

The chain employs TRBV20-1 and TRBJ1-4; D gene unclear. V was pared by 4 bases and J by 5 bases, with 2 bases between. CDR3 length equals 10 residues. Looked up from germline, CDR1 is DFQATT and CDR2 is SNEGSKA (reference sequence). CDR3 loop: CSAKNEKLFF. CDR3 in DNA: TGCAGTGCTAAGAATGAAAAACTGTTTTTT.

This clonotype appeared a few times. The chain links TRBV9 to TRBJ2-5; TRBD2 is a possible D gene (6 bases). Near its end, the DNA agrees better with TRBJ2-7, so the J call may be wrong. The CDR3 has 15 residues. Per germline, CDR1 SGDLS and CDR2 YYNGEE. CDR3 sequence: CASSVGGGSDDEQYF. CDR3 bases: TGTGCCAGCAGCGTAGGTGGAGGGTCCGACGACGAGCAGTACTTC.

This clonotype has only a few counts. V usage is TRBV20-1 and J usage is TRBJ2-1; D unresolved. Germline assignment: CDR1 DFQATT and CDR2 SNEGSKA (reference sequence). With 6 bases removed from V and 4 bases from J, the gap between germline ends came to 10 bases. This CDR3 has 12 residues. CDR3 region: CSAASPYNEQFF. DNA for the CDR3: TGCAGTGCCGCAAGCCCGTACAATGAGCAGTTCTTC.

The CDR3 here is CASSWTGGSGNEQFF. The CDR3 DNA reads TGTGCCAGCAGCTGGACAGGGGGGTCTGGCAATGAGCAGTTCTTC. The chain has TRBV5-5 and TRBJ2-1; 10 nucleotides line up with TRBD1. J gave up 6 bases and V 3 bases, and 6 bases lay outside the gene matches. Germline CDR1 is SGHKS and CDR2 is YYEKEE (reference sequence). The CDR3 runs 15 residues. The whole variable domain, filled in from reference TRBV5-5 and TRBJ2-1, reads DAGVTQSPTHLIKTRGQQVTLRCSPISGHKSVSWYQQVLGQGPQFIFQYYEKEERGRGNFPDRFSARQFPNYSSELNVNALLLGDSALYLCASSWTGGSGNEQFFGPGTRLTVL.

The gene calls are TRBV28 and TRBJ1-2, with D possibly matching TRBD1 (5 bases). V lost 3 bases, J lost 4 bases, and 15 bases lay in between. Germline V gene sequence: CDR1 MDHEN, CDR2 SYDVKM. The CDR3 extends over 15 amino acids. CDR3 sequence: CASSFSDSNSYGYTF. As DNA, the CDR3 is TGTGCCAGCAGTTTCTCCGACAGCAATTCCTATGGCTACACCTTC.

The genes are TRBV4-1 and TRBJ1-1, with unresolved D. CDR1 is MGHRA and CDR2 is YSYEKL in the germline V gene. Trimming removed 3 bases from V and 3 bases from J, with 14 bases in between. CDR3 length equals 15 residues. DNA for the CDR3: TGCGCCAGCAGCCACGAATTGGCGGTGGACACTGAAGCTTTCTTT. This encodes CASSHELAVDTEAFF.

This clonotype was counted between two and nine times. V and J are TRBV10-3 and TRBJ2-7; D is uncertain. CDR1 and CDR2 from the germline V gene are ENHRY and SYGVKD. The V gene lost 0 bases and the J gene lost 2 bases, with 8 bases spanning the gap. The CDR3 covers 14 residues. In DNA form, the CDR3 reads TGTGCCATCAGTGAGTCGGGCCCGGCCTACGAGCAGTACTTC. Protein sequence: CAISESGPAYEQYF.

CDR3 protein: CSARASAGGQETQYF. The CDR3 DNA follows: TGCAGTGCTAGAGCCTCTGCCGGGGGGCAAGAGACCCAGTACTTC. The chain uses TRBV20-1 and TRBJ2-5, with TRBD2 matching over 7 bases. V shed 1 base and J 2 bases; nucleotides not matched to a gene: 7. The CDR3 sequence is 15 residues long. CDR1 and CDR2 from the germline V gene are DFQATT and SNEGSKA (reference sequence).

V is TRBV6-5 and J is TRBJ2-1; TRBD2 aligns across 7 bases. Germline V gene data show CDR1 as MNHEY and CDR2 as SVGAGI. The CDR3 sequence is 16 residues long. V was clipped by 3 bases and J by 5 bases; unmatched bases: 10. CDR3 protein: CASSYFGGSGDNEQFF. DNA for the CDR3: TGTGCCAGCAGTTATTTCGGCGGGAGCGGTGACAATGAGCAGTTCTTC.

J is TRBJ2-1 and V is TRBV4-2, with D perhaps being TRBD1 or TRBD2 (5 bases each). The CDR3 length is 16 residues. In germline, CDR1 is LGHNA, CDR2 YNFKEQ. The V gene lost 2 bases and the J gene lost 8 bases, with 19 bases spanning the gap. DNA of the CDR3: TGTGCCAGCAGCCAATCCGGGGCCATCTTTTTCTATGAGCAGTTCTTC. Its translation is CASSQSGAIFFYEQFF.

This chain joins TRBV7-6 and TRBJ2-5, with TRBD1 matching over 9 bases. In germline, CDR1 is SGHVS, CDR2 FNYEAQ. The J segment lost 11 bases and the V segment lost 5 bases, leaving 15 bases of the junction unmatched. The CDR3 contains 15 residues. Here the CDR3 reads CASSPGQGQGTEQYF. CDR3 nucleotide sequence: TGTGCCAGCAGCCCAGGACAGGGGCAGGGGACTGAGCAGTACTTC.

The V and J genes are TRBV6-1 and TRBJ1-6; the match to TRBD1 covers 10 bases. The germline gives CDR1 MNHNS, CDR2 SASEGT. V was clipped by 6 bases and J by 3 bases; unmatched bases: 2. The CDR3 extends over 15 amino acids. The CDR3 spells CASRGDRGYNSPLHF. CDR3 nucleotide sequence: TGTGCCAGCAGGGGGGACAGGGGCTATAATTCACCCCTCCACTTT.

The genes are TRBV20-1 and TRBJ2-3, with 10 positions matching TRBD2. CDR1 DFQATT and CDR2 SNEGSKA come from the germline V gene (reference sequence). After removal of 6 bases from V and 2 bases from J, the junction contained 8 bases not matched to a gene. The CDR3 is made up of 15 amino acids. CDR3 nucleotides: TGCAGTGCAGACCTTAGCGGGGGGATCACAGATACGCAGTATTTT. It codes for CSADLSGGITDTQYF.

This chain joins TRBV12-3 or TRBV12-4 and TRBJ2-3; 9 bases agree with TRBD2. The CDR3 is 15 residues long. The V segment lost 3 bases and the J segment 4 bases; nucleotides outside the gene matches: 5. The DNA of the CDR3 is TGTGCCAGCAGTTTTAGGACTAGCGCGGCAGATACGCAGTATTTT. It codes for CASSFRTSAADTQYF.

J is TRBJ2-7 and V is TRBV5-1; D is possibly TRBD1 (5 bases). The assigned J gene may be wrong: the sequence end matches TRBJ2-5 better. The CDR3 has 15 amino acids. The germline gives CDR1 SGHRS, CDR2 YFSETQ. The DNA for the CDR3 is TGCGCCAGCAGCTTGTCTCAGGGTTCTTGGGAGACCCAGTACTTC. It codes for CASSLSQGSWETQYF.

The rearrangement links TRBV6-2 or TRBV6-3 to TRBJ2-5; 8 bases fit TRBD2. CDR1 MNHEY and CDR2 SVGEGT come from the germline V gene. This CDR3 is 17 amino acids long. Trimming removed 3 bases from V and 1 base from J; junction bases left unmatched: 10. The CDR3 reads CASSYTAGGGSQETQYF. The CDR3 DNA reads TGTGCCAGCAGTTATACGGCGGGCGGGGGGTCCCAAGAGACCCAGTACTTC.